This T cell receptor beta chain was obtained from a study of vaccination and CD4 T cells after COVID-19 (dated by TCRdb to about 2022). In the study overall: Convalescent patients had a positive SARS-CoV-2 result on nasal swab PCR, and of these patients, under ten had mild disease and one had severe disease. The convalescent cohort comprised six males and four females, including two Hispanic individuals, seven Caucasians, two Asians and one multiracial person. Participants got two doses of the Pfizer-BioNTech BNT162b2 vaccine (n=8) or two doses of the Moderna mRNA-1273 vaccine (n=2). Post-COVID blood samples from convalescent patients were collected a median of approximately 100 days after diagnosis, with a range of about 30 to 170 days. Post-vaccine blood samples were taken a median of 72 days after the second vaccine dose, with a range of roughly 13 to 250 days. The cultures were stimulated with overlapping spike peptide pools from SARS-CoV-2 and from the common cold coronaviruses HCoV-NL63, HCoV-OC43 and HCoV-229E. Control cultures used a CEFX viral epitope pool as positive control, an HIV-1 Nef peptide pool as negative control, or no peptide. In 10 COVID-19 convalescent patients and a handful of infection-naive healthy vaccine recipients, the spike-specific CD4+ TCR repertoire before mRNA vaccination was compared with the repertoire after mRNA vaccination.

This clonotype has more than one count but fewer than ten. Its antigen remains unidentified. One base away there is no much larger clone; base qualities are not given. Beyond this particular receptor, the publication reports: Of the vaccine-specific clones in convalescent patients, 304 of 307, or nearly all, reacted only to SARS-CoV-2 spike and did not cross-react with common cold coronaviruses. Relatively few convalescent patients were included in the study, and early timepoints after natural infection were not analyzed. In convalescent patients, a median around 90% of post-vaccine SARS-CoV-2-reactive clones were detected only after vaccination, suggesting vaccine-specific priming. Although the median number of SARS-CoV-2-reactive clonotypes went up from around 20 after infection to about 38 after vaccination, the increase was not significant.

The treatment or condition label here, explained by the study, means: approximately 9-day PBMC culture with coronavirus spike peptide pools or control peptides (ViraFEST assay). To expand antigen-specific T cells with peptide pools and then pick out the expanded clonotypes through TCR sequencing, the study relied on the ViraFEST assay. The convalescent patients' positive SARS-CoV-2 PCR tests were from March to December 2020, which was before the Alpha, Beta and Delta variants emerged in the United States. Each well held some 2 million PBMCs cultured in IMDM containing roughly 5% human AB serum and approximately 9.8 IU/ml IL-2, with roughly 9.2 ug/ml peptide pools added. Half of the culture medium was replaced with fresh IL-2-containing medium on days 3 and 7. Once the cells had been in culture for over nine days, the EasySep CD4+ T cell isolation kit was used to isolate CD4+ T cells by negative selection. PBMCs were separated from whole blood using Ficoll-Paque Plus gradient centrifugation and then either used fresh or cryopreserved at -140C. In general, triplicate wells were set up for every culture condition.

V lost 6 bases and J lost 6 bases; the stretch between them is 11 bases long. From its cysteine to its phenylalanine, the CDR3 spans 12 amino acids. The only DNA kept is the CDR3, 36 bases in frame from the first base. Reading the germline V gene (reference sequence) gives CDR1 DFQATT and CDR2 SNEGSKA. Library method: PCR. At the Johns Hopkins FTIC core, DNA from the cultured CD4+ T cells underwent TCR sequencing with the Oncomine TCR Beta short-read assay. The QIAamp micro DNA kit was used to extract genomic DNA from the cultured CD4+ T cells. Oncomine TCR Beta libraries made from cultured CD4+ T cells were pooled using unique dual indexes and sequenced on an Illumina iSeq 100. The authors processed their data as follows. Non-productive sequences were filtered out, and CDR3s that did not start with C, did not end with F or W, or were shorter than 7 amino acids were discarded. The MANAFEST web application was used to identify antigen-specific clonotypes by comparing peptide-stimulated wells against reference wells and other culture wells. To be called positive, a clone needed an FDR below 0.05, an odds ratio above 5, and a productive frequency above 0.1% in at least two of three replicate wells. Clonotypes that were significantly expanded in both SARS-CoV-2 spike wells and at least one common cold coronavirus spike condition were defined as cross-reactive. Using R version 3.6.1, CDR3 homology was evaluated through Levenshtein distances (stringdist) along with unrooted phylogenetic trees (ape). In TCRdb, the public reads were trimmed at Q25 with fastp and aligned with MiXCR, with productive beta chains retained. Every CDR3 protein is listed once, alongside the most common genes and DNA of its rows. The V and J calls come from TCRdb's annotation, not from the publication. For this sample there are thousands of distinct CDR3 sequences; under 50% appear just once. Clones ranked in the top ten supply 43% of the sample.

The sample comprised CD4+ T cells from blood, cultured in vitro. The sequence joins TRBV20-1 to TRBJ2-2; the D gene is not confidently resolved. The TCR originated in a human donor who had recovered from COVID-19. The encoded CDR3 is CSARPDAGELFF. The nucleotides are TGCAGTGCGAGGCCGGATGCCGGGGAGCTGTTTTTT.